Listed here is a single T cell receptor (beta chain). The sample comes from a study of blood T cell repertoires in COVID-19. Germline CDR1 is LNHDA and CDR2 is SQIVND (reference sequence). The CDR3 spans 14 residues. The V end lost 3 bases, the J end lost 3 bases, and 11 bases lay between the germline ends. Measured with immunoSEQ multiplex PCR; TCRdb has only the in-frame clones, and not every one. Of a few hundred thousand clones detected, roughly 83% appear once; the ten largest clones hold roughly 4.5%. What was sequenced was peripheral blood. The origin of this receptor is a man aged 60-69 years who had recovered from COVID-19. The chain combines TRBV19 with TRBJ1-1, with D maybe TRBD1 (6 bases). The CDR3 spells CASSIPEGDTEAFF. As DNA, the CDR3 is TGTGCCAGTAGTATCCCAGAGGGGGACACTGAAGCTTTCTTT. The full variable domain, completed using reference TRBV19 and TRBJ1-1, is DGGITQSPKYLFRKEGQNVTLSCEQNLNHDAMYWYRQDPGQGLRLIYYSQIVNDFQKGDIAEGYSVSREKKESFPLTVTSAQKNPTAFYLCASSIPEGDTEAFFGQGTRLTVV.